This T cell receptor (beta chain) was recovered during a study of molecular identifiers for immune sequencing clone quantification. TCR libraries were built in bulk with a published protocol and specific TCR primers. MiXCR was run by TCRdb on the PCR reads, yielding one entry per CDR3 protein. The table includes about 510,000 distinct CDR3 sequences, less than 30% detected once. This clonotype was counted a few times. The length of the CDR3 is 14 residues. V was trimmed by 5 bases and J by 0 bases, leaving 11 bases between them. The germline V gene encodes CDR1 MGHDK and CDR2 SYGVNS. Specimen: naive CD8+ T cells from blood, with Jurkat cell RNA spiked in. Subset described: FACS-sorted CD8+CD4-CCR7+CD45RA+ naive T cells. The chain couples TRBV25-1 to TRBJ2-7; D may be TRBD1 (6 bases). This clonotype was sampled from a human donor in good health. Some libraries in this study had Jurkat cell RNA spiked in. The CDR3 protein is CASSNRDNSYEQYF. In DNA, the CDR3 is TGTGCCAGCAGTAACCGGGACAACTCCTACGAGCAGTACTTC.